The clone carrying this T cell receptor (beta chain) appeared many times. The antigen remains unidentified. This sample is drawn from a study of CD8 T cells in ankylosing spondylitis. Regarding the study as a whole: About 8 highly homologous variants made up a TCR beta motif, and this motif appeared characteristic of ankylosing spondylitis blood.

TCRdb reprocessed the 5' RACE reads via MiXCR and lists one record per CDR3 protein. The sample lists 100,000 to 150,000 distinct CDR3 sequences; about a tenth were seen once. The receptor comes from a male donor with ankylosing spondylitis or in good health (not recorded which). Sequencing used blood, either unsorted or a sorted T cell fraction (not recorded which).

CDR3 residues: CASSYSSLQRSYEQYF. CDR3 DNA: TGTGCCAGCAGTTACTCGAGCCTGCAGCGATCCTACGAGCAGTACTTC. The chain is built from TRBV6-5 and TRBJ2-7, with D uncertain. The germline V gene has CDR1 MNHEY and CDR2 SVGAGI. The V gene lost 0 bases and the J gene lost 1 base, with 13 bases spanning the gap. The CDR3 has 16 residues.